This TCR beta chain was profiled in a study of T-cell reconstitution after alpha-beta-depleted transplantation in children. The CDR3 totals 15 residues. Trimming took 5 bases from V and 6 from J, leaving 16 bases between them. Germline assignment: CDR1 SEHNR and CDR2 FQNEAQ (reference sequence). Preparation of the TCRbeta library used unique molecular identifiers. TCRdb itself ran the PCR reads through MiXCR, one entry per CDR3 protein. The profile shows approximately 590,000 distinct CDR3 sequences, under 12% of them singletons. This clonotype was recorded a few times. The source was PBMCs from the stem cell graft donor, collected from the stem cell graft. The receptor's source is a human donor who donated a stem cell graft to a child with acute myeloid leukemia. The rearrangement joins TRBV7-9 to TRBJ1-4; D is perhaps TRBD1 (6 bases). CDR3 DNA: TGTGCCAGCAGCCCCCGGGAGGGGGGGGATGAAAAACTGTTTTTT. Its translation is CASSPREGGDEKLFF.